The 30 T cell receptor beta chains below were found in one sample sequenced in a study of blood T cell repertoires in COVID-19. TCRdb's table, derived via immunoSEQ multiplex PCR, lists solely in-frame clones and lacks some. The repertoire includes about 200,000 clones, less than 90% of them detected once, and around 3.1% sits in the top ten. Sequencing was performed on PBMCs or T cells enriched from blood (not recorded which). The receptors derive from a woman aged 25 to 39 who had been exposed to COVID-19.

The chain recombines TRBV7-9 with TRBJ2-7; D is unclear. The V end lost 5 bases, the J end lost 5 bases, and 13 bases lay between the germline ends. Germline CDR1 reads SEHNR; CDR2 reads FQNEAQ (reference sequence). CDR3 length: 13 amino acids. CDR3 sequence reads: CASSPTYGNEQYF. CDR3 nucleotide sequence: TGTGCCAGCAGCCCGACATATGGTAACGAGCAGTACTTC.

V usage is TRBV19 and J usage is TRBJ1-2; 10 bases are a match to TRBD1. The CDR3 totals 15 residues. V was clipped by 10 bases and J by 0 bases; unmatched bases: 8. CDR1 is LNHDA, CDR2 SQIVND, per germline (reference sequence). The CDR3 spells CAIRTGGTANYGYTF. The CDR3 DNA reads TGTGCCATCCGGACAGGGGGTACTGCTAACTATGGCTACACCTTC. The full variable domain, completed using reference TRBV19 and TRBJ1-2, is DGGITQSPKYLFRKEGQNVTLSCEQNLNHDAMYWYRQDPGQGLRLIYYSQIVNDFQKGDIAEGYSVSREKKESFPLTVTSAQKNPTAFYLCAIRTGGTANYGYTFGSGTRLTVV.

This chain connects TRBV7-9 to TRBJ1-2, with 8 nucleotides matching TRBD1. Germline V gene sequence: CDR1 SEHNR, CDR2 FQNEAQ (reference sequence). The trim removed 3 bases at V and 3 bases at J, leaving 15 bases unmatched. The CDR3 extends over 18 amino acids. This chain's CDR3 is CASSLAGQAPISDYGYTF. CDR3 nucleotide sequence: TGTGCCAGCAGCTTGGCGGGACAGGCACCAATATCCGACTATGGCTACACCTTC.

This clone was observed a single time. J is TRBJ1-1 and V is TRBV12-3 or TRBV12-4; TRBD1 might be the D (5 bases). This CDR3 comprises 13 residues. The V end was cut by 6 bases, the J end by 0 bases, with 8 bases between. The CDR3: CASSPQVNTEAFF. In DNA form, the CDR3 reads TGTGCCAGCAGCCCACAGGTGAACACTGAAGCTTTCTTT.

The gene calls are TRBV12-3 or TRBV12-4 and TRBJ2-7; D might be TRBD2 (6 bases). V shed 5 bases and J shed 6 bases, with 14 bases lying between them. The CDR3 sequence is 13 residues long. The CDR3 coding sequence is TGTGCCAGCAGTCTGGGGCGGGGAGGCGAGCAGTACTTC. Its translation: CASSLGRGGEQYF.

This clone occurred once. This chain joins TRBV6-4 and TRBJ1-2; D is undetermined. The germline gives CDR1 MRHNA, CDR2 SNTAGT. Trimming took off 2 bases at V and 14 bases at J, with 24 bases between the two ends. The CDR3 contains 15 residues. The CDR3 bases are TGTGCCAGCAGTGACCCTCCATACCGCACTCTGGGCCTTACCTTC. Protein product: CASSDPPYRTLGLTF.

The CDR3 reads CASSPSTRGETEAFF. DNA for the CDR3: TGTGCCAGCAGCCCTTCTACACGGGGGGAAACTGAAGCTTTCTTT. The V and J genes are TRBV3-1 (or the pseudogene TRBV3-2) and TRBJ1-1, with D tentatively TRBD1 (5 bases). CDR3 length: 15 residues. V lost 4 bases to trimming and J lost 5 bases, with 17 bases between them. The germline gives CDR1 LGHDT, CDR2 YNNKEL (reference sequence).

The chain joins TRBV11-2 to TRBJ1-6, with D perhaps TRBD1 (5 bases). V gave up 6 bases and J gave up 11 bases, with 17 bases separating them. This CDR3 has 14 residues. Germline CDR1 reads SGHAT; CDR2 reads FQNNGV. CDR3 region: CASSFPQGSTPLHF. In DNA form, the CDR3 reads TGTGCCAGCAGTTTCCCCCAGGGATCTACACCCCTCCACTTT. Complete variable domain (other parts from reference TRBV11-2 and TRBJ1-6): EAGVAQSPRYKIIEKRQSVAFWCNPISGHATLYWYQQILGQGPKLLIQFQNNGVVDDSQLPKDRFSAERLKGVDSTLKIQPAKLEDSAVYLCASSFPQGSTPLHFGNGTRLTVT.

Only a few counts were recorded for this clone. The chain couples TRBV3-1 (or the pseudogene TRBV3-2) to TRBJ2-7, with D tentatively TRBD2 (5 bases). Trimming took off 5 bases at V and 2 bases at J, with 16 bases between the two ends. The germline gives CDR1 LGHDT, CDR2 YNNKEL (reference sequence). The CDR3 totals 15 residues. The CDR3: CASSYGRVGAYEQYF. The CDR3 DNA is TGTGCCAGCAGCTACGGACGGGTGGGAGCCTACGAGCAGTACTTC.

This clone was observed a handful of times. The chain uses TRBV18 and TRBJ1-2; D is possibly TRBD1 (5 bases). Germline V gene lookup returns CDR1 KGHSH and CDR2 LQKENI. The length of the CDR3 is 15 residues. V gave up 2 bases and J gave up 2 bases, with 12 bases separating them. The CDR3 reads CASSPGGTNNYGYTF. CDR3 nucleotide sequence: TGTGCCAGCTCACCAGGAGGGACCAACAACTATGGCTACACCTTC.

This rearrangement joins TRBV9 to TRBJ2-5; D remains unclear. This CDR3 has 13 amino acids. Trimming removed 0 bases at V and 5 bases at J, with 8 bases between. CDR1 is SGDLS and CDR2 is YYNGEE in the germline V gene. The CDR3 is CASSVVSSETQYF. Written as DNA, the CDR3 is TGTGCCAGCAGCGTAGTTTCGAGTGAGACCCAGTACTTC.

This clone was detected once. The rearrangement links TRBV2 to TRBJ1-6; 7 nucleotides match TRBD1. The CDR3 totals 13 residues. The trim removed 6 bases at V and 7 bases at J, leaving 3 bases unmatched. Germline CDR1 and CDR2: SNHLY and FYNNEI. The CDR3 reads CASSRDSNSPLHF. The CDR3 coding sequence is TGTGCCAGCAGCAGGGACAGCAATTCACCCCTCCACTTT. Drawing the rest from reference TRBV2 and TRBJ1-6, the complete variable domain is EPEVTQTPSHQVTQMGQEVILRCVPISNHLYFYWYRQILGQKVEFLVSFYNNEISEKSEIFDDQFSVERPDGSNFTLKIRSTKLEDSAMYFCASSRDSNSPLHFGNGTRLTVT.

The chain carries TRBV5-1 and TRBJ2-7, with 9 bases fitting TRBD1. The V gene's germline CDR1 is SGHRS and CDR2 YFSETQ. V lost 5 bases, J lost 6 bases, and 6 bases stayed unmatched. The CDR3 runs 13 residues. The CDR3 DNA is TGCGCCAGCAGTAGGGACAGGGCATCCGAGCAGTACTTC. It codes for CASSRDRASEQYF.

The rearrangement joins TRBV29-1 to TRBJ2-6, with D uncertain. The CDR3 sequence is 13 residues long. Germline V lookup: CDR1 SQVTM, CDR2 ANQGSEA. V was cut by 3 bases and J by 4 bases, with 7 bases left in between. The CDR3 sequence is CSVDLAGANVLTF. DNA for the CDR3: TGCAGCGTTGACTTGGCCGGGGCCAACGTCCTGACTTTC.

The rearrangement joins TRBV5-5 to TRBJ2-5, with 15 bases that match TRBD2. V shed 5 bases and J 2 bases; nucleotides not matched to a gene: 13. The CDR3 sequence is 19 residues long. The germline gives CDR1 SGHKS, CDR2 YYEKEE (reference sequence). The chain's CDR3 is CASRSGTSGGMLGQETQYF. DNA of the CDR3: TGTGCCAGCAGATCCGGGACTAGCGGGGGGATGCTGGGACAAGAGACCCAGTACTTC.

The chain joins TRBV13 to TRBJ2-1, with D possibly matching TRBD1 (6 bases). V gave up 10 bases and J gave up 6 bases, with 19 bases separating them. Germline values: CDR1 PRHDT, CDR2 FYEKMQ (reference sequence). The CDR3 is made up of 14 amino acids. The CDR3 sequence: CATQTGSRGNEQFF. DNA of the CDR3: TGTGCCACCCAGACAGGATCTAGAGGCAATGAGCAGTTCTTC.

CDR3 sequence reads: CASSPSRNNEKLFF. In DNA form, the CDR3 reads TGTGCCAGCTCACCCAGCAGGAATAATGAAAAACTGTTTTTT. The V gene is TRBV18, the J gene TRBJ1-4; D not certain. The CDR3 has 14 residues. Germline CDR1 and CDR2: KGHSH and LQKENI. V was clipped by 3 bases and J by 4 bases, with 9 bases between them.

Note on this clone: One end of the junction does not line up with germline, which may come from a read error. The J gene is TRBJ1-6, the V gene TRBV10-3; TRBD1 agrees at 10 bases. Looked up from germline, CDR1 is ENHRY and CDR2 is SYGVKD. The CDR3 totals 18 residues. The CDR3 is CAIGEEGQGMFGVSPLHF. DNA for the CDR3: TGTGCCATCGGTGAGGAGGGACAGGGGATGTTCGGGGTCTCACCCCTCCACTTT.

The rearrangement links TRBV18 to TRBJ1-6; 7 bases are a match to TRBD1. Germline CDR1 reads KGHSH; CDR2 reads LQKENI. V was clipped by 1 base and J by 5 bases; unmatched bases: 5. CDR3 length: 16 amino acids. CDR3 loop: CASSPLGTVNNSPLHF. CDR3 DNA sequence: TGTGCCAGCTCACCACTCGGGACAGTAAATAATTCACCCCTCCACTTT. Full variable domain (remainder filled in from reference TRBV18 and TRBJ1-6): NAGVMQNPRHLVRRRGQEARLRCSPMKGHSHVYWYRQLPEEGLKFMVYLQKENIIDESGMPKERFSAEFPKEGPSILRIQQVVRGDSAAYFCASSPLGTVNNSPLHFGNGTRLTVT.

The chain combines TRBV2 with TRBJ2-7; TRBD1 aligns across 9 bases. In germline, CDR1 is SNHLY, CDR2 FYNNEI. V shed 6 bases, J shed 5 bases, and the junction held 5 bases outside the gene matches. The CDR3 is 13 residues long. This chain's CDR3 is CASRRTGADEQYF. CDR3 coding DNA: TGTGCCAGCAGACGGACAGGGGCGGACGAGCAGTACTTC.

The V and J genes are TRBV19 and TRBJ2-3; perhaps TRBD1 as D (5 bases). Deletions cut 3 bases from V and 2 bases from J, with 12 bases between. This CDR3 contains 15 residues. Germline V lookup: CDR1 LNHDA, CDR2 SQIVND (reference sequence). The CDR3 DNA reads TGTGCCAGTAGTATTTCTCAGGGCCCCACAGATACGCAGTATTTT. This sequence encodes CASSISQGPTDTQYF.

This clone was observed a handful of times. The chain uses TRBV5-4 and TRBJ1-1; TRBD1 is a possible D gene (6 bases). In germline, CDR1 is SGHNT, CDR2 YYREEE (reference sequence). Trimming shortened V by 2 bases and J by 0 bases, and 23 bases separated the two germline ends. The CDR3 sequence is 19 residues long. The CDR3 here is CASSFGTQGSGAMNTEAFF. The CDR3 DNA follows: TGTGCCAGCAGCTTTGGGACACAGGGATCGGGTGCGATGAACACTGAAGCTTTCTTT.

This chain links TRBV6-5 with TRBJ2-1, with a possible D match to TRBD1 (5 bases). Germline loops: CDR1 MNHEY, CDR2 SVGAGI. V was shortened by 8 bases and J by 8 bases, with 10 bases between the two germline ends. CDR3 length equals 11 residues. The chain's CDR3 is CASDQGDEQFF. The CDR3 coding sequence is TGTGCCAGCGATCAAGGGGATGAGCAGTTCTTC.

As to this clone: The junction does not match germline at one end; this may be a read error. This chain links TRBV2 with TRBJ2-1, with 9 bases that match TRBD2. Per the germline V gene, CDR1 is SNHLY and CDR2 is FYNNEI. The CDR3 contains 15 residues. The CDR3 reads CASREREALDNEQFF. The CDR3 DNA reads TGTGCCAGCCGTGAGCGGGAGGCTCTAGACAATGAGCAGTTCTTC.

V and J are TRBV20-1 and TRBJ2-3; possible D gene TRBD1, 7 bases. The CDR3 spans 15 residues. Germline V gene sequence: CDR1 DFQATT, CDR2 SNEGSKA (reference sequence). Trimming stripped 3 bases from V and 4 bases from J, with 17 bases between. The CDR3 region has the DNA TGCAGTGCTAGTGTAGCTCAGGGGGAGGCAGATACGCAGTATTTT. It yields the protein CSASVAQGEADTQYF.

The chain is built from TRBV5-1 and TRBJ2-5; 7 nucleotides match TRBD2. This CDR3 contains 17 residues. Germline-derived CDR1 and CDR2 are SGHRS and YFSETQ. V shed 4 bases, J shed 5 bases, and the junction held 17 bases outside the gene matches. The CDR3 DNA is TGCGCCAGCAGCCCCGTCGGCCAGCGGGGAGGTTGGGAGACCCAGTACTTC. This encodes CASSPVGQRGGWETQYF.

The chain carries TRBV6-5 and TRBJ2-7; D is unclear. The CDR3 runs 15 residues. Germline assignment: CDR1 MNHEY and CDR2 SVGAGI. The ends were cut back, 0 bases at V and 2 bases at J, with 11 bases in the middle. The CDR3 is CASSYSIFGPYEQYF. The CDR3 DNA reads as TGTGCCAGCAGTTACTCTATCTTCGGTCCCTACGAGCAGTACTTC.

CDR3 bases: TGTGCCAGCAGCCAAGAGGAGCGTAGCAATCAGCCCCAGCATTTT. Translating gives CASSQEERSNQPQHF. V usage is TRBV21-1 and J usage is TRBJ1-5. TRBV21-1 is labeled a pseudogene. The CDR3 consists of 15 residues.

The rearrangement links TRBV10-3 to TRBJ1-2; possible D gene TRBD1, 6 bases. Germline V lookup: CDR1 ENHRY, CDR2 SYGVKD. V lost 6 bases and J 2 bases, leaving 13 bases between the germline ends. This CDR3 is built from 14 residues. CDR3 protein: CAISAGQINYGYTF. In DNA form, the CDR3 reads TGTGCCATCAGCGCCGGACAGATCAACTATGGCTACACCTTC.

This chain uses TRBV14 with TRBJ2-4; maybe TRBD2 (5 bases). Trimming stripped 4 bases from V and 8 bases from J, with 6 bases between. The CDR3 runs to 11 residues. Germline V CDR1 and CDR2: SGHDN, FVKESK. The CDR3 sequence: CASSRGDIQYF. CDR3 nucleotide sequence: TGTGCCAGCAGCCGGGGAGACATTCAGTACTTC.